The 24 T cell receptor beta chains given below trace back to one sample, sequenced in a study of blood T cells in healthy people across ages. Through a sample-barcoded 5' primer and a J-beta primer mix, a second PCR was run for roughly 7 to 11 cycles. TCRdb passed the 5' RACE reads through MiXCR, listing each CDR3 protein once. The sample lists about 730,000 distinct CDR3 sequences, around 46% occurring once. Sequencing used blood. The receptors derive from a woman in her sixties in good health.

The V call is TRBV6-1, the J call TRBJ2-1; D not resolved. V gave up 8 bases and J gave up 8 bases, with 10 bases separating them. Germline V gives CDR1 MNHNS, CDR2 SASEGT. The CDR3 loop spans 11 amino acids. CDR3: CASQRGHEQFF. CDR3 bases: TGTGCCAGCCAACGTGGTCATGAGCAGTTCTTC.

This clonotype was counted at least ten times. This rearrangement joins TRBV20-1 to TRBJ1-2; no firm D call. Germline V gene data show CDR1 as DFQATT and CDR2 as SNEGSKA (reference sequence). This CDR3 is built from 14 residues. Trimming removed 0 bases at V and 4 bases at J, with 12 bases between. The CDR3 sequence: CSARDSTAIYGYTF. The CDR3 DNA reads TGCAGTGCTAGAGATTCGACGGCTATCTATGGCTACACCTTC.

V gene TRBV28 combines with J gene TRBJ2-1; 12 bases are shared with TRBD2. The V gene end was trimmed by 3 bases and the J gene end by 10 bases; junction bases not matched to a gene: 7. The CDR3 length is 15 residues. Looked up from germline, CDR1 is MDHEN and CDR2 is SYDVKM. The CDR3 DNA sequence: TGTGCCAGCAGTTTTGGGACTAGCGGGCTGGGGGAGCAGTTCTTC. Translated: CASSFGTSGLGEQFF.

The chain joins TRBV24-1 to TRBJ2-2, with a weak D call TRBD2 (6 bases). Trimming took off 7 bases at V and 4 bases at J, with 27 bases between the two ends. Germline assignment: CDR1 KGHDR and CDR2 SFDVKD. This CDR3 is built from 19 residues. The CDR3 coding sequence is TGTGCCACCAGGCCTGCGGGGCTAGCGCTCTCAAAGGGCACCGGGGAGCTGTTTTTT. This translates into CATRPAGLALSKGTGELFF.

Here the CDR3 reads CAISASGGAYEQYF. In DNA form, the CDR3 reads TGTGCCATCAGTGCGTCAGGGGGGGCCTACGAGCAGTACTTC. V and J are TRBV10-3 and TRBJ2-5; D possibly matches TRBD1 or TRBD2 (7 bases each). The DNA end lines up better with TRBJ2-7; the J call may be wrong. The CDR3 is 14 residues long. Germline V CDR1 and CDR2: ENHRY, SYGVKD.

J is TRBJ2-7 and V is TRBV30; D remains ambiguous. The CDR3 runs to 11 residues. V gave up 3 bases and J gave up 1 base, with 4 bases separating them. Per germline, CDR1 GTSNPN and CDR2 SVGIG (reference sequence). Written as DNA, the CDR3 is TGTGCCTGGAGGGTGTCCTACGAGCAGTACTTC. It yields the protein CAWRVSYEQYF.

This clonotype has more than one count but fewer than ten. The CDR3 is CASSLGGLGGETQYF. CDR3 DNA sequence: TGTGCCAGCAGCTTAGGGGGACTAGGCGGAGAGACCCAGTACTTC. The chain has TRBV7-2 and TRBJ2-5, with TRBD2 matching 8 bases. This CDR3 comprises 15 residues. Germline V CDR1 and CDR2: SGHTA, FQGNSA. After removal of 1 base from V and 4 bases from J, the junction contained 5 bases not matched to a gene.

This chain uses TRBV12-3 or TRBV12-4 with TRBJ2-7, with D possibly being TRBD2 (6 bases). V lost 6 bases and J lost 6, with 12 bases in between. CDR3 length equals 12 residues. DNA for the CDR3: TGTGCCAGCAGCCCGCCCGGGAGCGAGCAGTACGTC. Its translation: CASSPPGSEQYV.

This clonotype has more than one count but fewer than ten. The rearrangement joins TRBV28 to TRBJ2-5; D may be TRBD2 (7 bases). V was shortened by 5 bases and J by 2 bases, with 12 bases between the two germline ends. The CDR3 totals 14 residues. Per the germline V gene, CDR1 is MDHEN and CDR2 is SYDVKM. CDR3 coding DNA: TGTGCCAGCAGTGGGGGGGGCTTTCAAGAGACCCAGTACTTC. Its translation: CASSGGGFQETQYF.

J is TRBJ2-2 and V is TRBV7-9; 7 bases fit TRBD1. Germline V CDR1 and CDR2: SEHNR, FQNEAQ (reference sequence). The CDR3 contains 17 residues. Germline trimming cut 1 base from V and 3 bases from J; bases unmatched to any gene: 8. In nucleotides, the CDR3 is TGTGCCAGCAGCTTAGAAAAGGGGGCGCCGGACACCGGGGAGCTGTTTTTT. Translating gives CASSLEKGAPDTGELFF.

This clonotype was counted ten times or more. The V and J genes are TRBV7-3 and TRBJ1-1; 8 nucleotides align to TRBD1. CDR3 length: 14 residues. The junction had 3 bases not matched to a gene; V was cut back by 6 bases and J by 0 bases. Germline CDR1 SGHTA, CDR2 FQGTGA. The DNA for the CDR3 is TGTGCCAGCAGGGCAGGGGGCATGAACACTGAAGCTTTCTTT. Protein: CASRAGGMNTEAFF.

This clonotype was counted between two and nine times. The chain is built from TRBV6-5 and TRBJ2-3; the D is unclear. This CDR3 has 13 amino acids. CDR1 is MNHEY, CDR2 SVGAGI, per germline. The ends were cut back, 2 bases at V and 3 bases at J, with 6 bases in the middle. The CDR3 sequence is CASSYQETDTQYF. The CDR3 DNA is TGTGCCAGCAGTTACCAGGAAACAGATACGCAGTATTTT.

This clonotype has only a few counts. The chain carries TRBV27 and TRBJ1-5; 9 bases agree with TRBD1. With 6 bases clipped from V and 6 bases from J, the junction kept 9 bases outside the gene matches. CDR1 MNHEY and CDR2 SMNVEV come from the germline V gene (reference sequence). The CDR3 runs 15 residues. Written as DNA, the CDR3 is TGTGCCAGCAGGATCGGGACAGGGAGTATTCAGCCCCAGCATTTT. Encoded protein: CASRIGTGSIQPQHF.

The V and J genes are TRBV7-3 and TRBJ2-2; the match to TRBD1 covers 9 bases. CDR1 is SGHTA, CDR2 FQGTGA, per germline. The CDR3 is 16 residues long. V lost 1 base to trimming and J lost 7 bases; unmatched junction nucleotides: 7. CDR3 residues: CASSLRGQGMDGELFF. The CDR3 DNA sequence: TGTGCCAGCAGCTTAAGAGGACAGGGGATGGACGGGGAGCTGTTTTTT.

The CDR3 DNA follows: TGTGCCGGCCGCAGTCGGGCAGGGCACGGCTACACCTTC. It is translated as CAGRSRAGHGYTF. The chain links TRBV3-1 to TRBJ1-2, with D perhaps TRBD1 (5 bases). CDR3 size: 13 residues. Germline CDR1 LGHDT, CDR2 YNNKEL (reference sequence). Trimming took 11 bases from V and 8 from J, leaving 21 bases between them.

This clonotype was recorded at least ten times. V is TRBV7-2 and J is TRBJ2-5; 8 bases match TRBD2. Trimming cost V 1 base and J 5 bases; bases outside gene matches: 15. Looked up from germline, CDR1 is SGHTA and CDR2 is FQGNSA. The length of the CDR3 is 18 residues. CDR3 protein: CASSLVGRGTRGRETQYF. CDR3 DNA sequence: TGTGCCAGCAGCTTAGTCGGCCGGGGGACTAGAGGGCGGGAGACCCAGTACTTC.

Written as DNA, the CDR3 is TGTGCCAGCAGTTTCGACAGGGAGGGCAATGAGCAGTTCTTC. It specifies CASSFDREGNEQFF. The chain couples TRBV6-5 to TRBJ2-1; either TRBD1 or TRBD2 may fit D (7 bases each). This CDR3 spans 14 amino acids. From germline, CDR1 is MNHEY and CDR2 SVGAGI. V dropped 4 bases and J dropped 6 bases, with 13 bases sitting between them.

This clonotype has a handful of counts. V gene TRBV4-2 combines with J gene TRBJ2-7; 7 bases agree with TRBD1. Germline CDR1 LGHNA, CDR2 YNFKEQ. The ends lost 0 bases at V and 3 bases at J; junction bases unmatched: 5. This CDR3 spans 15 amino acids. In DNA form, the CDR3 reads TGTGCCAGCAGCCAAGAGGGACAGCCTATCTACGAGCAGTACTTC. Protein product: CASSQEGQPIYEQYF.

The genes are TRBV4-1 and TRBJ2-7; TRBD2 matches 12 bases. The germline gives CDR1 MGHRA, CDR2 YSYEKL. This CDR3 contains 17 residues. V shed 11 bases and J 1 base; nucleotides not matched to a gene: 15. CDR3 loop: CAGSQDRGTSGSYEQYF. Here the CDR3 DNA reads TGCGCCGGTAGCCAAGATAGAGGGACTAGCGGGTCCTACGAGCAGTACTTC.

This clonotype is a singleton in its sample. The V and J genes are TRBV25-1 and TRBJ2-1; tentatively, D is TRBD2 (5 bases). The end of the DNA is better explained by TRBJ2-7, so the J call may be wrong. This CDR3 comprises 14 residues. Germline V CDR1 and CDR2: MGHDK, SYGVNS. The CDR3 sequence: CASSGTLAYNEQYF. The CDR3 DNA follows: TGTGCCAGCAGTGGGACTCTTGCCTACAATGAGCAGTACTTC.

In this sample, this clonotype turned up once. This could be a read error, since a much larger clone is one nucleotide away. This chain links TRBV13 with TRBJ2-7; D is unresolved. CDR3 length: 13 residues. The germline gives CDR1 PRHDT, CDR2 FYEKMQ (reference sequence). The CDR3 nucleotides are TGTGCCAGCAGCTTAGGGGGCGGCTACGTGCAGTACTTC. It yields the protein CASSLGGGYVQYF. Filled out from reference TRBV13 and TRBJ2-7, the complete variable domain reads AAGVIQSPRHLIKEKRETATLKCYPIPRHDTVYWYQQGPGQDPQFLISFYEKMQSDKGSIPDRFSAQQFSDYHSELNMSSLELGDSALYFCASSLGGGYVQYFGPGTRLTVT.

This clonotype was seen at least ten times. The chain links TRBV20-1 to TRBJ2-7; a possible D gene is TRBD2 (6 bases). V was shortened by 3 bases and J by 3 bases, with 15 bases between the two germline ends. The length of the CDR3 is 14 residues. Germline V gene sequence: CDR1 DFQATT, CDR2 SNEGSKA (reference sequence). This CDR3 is CSARPVGSDYEQYF. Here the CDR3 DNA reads TGCAGTGCTAGGCCCGTCGGGAGCGACTACGAGCAGTACTTC.

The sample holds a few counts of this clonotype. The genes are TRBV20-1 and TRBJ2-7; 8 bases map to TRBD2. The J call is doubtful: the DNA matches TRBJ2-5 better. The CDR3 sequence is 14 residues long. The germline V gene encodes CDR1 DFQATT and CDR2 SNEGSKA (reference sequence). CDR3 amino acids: CSARPGTRGETQYF. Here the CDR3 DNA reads TGCAGTGCTAGACCTGGGACTAGAGGAGAGACCCAGTACTTC.

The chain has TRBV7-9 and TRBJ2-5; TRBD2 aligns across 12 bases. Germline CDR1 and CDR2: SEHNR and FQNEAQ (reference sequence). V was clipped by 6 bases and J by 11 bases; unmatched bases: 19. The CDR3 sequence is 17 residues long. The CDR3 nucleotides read TGTGCCAGCAGGTCCGCTAGCGGGGGGGCCCTCTTCAATGGGCAGTACTTC. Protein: CASRSASGGALFNGQYF. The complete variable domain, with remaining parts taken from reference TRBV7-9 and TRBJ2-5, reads DTGVSQNPRHKITKRGQNVTFRCDPISEHNRLYWYRQTLGQGPEFLTYFQNEAQLEKSRLLSDRFSAERPKGSFSTLEIQRTEQGDSAMYLCASRSASGGALFNGQYFGPGTRLLVL.